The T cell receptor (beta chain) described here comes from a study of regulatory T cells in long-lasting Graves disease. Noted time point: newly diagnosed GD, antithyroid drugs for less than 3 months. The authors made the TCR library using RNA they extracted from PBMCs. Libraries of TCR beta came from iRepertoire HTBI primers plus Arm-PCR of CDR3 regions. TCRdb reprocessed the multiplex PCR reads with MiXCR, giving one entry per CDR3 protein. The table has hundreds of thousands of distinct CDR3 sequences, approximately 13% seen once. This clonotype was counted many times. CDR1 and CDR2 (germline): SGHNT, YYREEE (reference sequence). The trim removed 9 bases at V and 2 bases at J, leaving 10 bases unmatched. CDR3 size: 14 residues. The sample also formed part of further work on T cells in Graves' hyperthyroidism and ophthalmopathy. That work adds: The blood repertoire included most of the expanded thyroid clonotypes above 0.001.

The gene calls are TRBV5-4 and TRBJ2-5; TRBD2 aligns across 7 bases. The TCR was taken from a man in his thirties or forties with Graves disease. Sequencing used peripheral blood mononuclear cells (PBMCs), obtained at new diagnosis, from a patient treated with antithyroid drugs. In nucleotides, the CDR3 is TGTGCCATCCAGGAAGCGGGACTGCAAGAGACCCAGTACTTC. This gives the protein CAIQEAGLQETQYF. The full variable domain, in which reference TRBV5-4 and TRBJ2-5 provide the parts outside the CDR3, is ETGVTQSPTHLIKTRGQQVTLRCSSQSGHNTVSWYQQALGQGPQFIFQYYREEENGRGNFPPRFSGLQFPNYSSELNVNALELDDSALYLCAIQEAGLQETQYFGPGTRLLVL.